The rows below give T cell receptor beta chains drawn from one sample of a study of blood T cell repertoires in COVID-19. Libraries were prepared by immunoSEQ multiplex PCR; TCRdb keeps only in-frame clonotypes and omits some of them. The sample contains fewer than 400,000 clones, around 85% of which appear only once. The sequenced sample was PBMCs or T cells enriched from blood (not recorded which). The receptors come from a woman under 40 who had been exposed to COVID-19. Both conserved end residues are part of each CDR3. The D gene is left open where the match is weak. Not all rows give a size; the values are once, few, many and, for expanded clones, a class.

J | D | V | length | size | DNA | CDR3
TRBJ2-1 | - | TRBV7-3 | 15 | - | TGTGCCAGCAGCCCTCAAGTTAGCTCCTACAATGAGCAGTTCTTC | CASSPQVSSYNEQFF
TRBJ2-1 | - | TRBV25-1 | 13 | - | TGTGCCAGCAGTTTCCAGTTTAACAATGAGCAGTTCTTC | CASSFQFNNEQFF
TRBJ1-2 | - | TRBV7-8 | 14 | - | TGTGCCAGCAGCTTATTGGCAGCTAACTATGGCTACACCTTC | CASSLLAANYGYTF
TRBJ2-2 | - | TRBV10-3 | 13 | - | TGTGCCATCAAGGCCAGGGACACCGGGGAGCTGTTTTTT | CAIKARDTGELFF
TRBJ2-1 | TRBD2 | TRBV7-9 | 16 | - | TGTGCCAGCAGCTTAGAATCTAGCGGGGGGCCTCGAAGTGAGTTCTTC | CASSLESSGGPRSEFF
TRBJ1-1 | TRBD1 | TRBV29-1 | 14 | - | TGCAGCGCTAGAACCGGGACAGGGGGCACTGAAGCTTTCTTT | CSARTGTGGTEAFF
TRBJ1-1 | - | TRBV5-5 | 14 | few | TGTGCCAGCAGCCCCCGTAGAGAGAGCACTGAAGCTTTCTTT | CASSPRRESTEAFF
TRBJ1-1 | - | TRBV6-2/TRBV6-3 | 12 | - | TGTGCCAGCAGTTACCCCCGGAGGCAAGCTTTCTTT | CASSYPRRQAFF
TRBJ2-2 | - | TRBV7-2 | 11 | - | TGTGCCAGCAGCTTCGTCGGGGAGCTGTTTTTT | CASSFVGELFF
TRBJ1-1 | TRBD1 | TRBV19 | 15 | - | TGTGCCAGTAGTATAGAAGGGACAGGAGTCTTTGAAGCTTTCTTT | CASSIEGTGVFEAFF
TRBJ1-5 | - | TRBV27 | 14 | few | TGTGCCAGCAGCCGCAACGGCGGGAATCAGCCCCAGCATTTT | CASSRNGGNQPQHF
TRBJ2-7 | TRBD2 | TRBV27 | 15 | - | TGTGCCAGCAGTCCTAGACGGACTAGCGGTAACGAGCAGTACTTC | CASSPRRTSGNEQYF
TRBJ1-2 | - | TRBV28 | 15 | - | TGTGCCAGCAGTCCTGAGCCCCCTACTAACTATGGCTACACCTTC | CASSPEPPTNYGYTF
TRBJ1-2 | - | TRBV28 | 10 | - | TGTGCCAGCAAAGACAGCGGCTACACCTTC | CASKDSGYTF
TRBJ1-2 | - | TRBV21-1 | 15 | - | TGTGCCAGCAGCCTTAGGGGAAGGAGCAACTATGGCTACACCTTC | CASSLRGRSNYGYTF
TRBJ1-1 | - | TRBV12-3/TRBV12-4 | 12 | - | TGTGCCAGCAAAAGTTCGGGCACTGAAGCTTTCTTT | CASKSSGTEAFF
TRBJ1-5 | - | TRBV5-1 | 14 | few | TGCGCCAGCAGCCCGGTTGGGGGGTTCCAGCCCCAGCATTTT | CASSPVGGFQPQHF
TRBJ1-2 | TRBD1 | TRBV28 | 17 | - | TGTGCCAGCAGTTTAGAGTGGGAGACAGGGCGCCGACAGGGCTACACCTTC | CASSLEWETGRRQGYTF
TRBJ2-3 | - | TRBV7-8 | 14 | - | TGTGCCAGCAGCGTTCAGATACAGCTAGATACGCAGTATTTT | CASSVQIQLDTQYF
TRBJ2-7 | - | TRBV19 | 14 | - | TGTGCCAGTAGTATTCCCGGGAGCCTCTACGAGCAGTACTTC | CASSIPGSLYEQYF
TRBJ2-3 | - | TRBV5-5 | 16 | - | TGTGCCAGCAGCTTGGCTGGGGGCGCGGGCACAGATACGCAGTATTTT | CASSLAGGAGTDTQYF
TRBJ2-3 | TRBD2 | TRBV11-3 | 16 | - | TGTGCCAGCAGCTTGAAGAGCGGGGGGAACACAGATACGCAGTATTTT | CASSLKSGGNTDTQYF
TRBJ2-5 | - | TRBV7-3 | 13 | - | TGTGCCAGCAGCTTAACGCGTCAAGAGACCCAGTACTTC | CASSLTRQETQYF
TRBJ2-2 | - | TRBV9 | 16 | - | TGTGCCAGCAGCGTAGGACGGGGGGCGCGGACCGGGGAGCTGTTTTTT | CASSVGRGARTGELFF
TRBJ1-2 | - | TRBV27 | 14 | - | TGTGCCAGCAGTTCAGGGGTTTTTAACTATGGCTACACCTTC | CASSSGVFNYGYTF
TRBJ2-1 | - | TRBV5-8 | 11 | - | TGTGCCAGCAGCTTGTGGCAGGAGCAGTTCTTC | CASSLWQEQFF
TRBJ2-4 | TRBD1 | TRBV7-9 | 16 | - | TGTGCCAGCAGCTCGGGGACAGGGGGATCCAAAAACATTCAGTACTTC | CASSSGTGGSKNIQYF
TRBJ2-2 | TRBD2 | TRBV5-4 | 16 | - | TGTGCCAGCAGCCCCCCGGGACTAGCGGGATCCGGGGAGCTGTTTTTT | CASSPPGLAGSGELFF
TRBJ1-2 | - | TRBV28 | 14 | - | TGTGCCAGCAGTCCAATGCCGGGAGACTATGGCTACACCTTC | CASSPMPGDYGYTF
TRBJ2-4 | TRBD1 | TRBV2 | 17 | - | TGTGCCAGCAGGTCGTCGACAGGGGGCGCCGTTAGAAACATTCAGTACTTC | CASRSSTGGAVRNIQYF
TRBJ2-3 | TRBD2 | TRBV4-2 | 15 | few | TGTGCCAGCAGCCCGTCCAGCGGGGGGGCAGATACGCAGTATTTT | CASSPSSGGADTQYF
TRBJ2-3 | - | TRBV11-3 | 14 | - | TGTGCCAGCAGCCCACCGGGGGAGGCAGATACGCAGTATTTT | CASSPPGEADTQYF
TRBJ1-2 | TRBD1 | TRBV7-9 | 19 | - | TGTGCCAGCAGCCTACGAAGGGGGGACAGGGGGCCTCACGACTATGGCTACACCTTC | CASSLRRGDRGPHDYGYTF
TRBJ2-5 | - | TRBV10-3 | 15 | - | TGTGCCATCAGTGATCCGGCGGGGACTCAAGAGACCCAGTACTTC | CAISDPAGTQETQYF
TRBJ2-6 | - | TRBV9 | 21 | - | TGTGCCAGCAGCGTAGCAGCGAAAAAGCGGCCCCTAGCCTCTGGGGCCAACGTCCTGACTTTC | CASSVAAKKRPLASGANVLTF
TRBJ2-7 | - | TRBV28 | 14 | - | TGTGCCAGCAGTTCGCTGAGACTATCCTACGAGCAGTACTTC | CASSSLRLSYEQYF
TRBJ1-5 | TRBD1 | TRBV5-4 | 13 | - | TGTGCCAGCAGCTCTGGGACAGGGCGGCCCCAGCATTTT | CASSSGTGRPQHF
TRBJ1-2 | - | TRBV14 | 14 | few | TGTGCCAGCAGCCAGATACAGGGCTCGGGAGGCTACACCTTC | CASSQIQGSGGYTF
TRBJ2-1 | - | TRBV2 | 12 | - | TGTGCCAATTTGGACAAATACAATGAGCAGTTCTTC | CANLDKYNEQFF
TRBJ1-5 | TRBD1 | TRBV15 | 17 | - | TGTGCCACCAGCAGAGATCAACGGACAGGACCGAATCAGCCCCAGCATTTT | CATSRDQRTGPNQPQHF
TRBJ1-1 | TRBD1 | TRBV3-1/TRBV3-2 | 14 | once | TGTGCCAGCAGCCTACTAGGGACAGGGGGCGAAGCTTTCTTT | CASSLLGTGGEAFF
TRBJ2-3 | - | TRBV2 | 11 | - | TGTGCCAGCAGTGAAGTTGCCAGGCAGTATTTT | CASSEVARQYF
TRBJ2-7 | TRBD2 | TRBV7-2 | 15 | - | TGTGCCAGCAGCTGGGGGGGATGGGAGTCCTACGAGCAGTACTTC | CASSWGGWESYEQYF
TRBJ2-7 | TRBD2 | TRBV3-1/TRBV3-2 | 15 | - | TGTGCCAGCAGCCAAGTGGCGGGAGGGCCGTACGAGCAGTACTTC | CASSQVAGGPYEQYF
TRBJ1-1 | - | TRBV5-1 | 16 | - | TGCGCCAGCAGCTTGGGGTACGGGGTTTCGAACACTGAAGCTTTCTTT | CASSLGYGVSNTEAFF
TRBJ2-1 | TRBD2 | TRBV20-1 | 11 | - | TGCAGTCCCACTAGCGGCAATGAGCAGTTCTTC | CSPTSGNEQFF
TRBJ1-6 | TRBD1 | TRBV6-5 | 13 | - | TGTGCCAGTACGGACAGGGGTTACTCACCCCTCCACTTT | CASTDRGYSPLHF
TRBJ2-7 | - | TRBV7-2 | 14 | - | TGTGCCAGCAGCTTAGATAGGACAGTCTACGAGCAGTACTTC | CASSLDRTVYEQYF
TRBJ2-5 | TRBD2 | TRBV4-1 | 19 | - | TGCGCCAGCAGCCAAACGAGATCGGCAATAGCGGGGGGTAGAGAGACCCAGTACTTC | CASSQTRSAIAGGRETQYF
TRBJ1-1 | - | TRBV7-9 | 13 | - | TGTGCCAGCAGCCACGACAGAAACACTGAAGCTTTCTTT | CASSHDRNTEAFF
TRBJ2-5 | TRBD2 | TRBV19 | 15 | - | TGTGCCAGTACGAAGGCGGGAGGGATCGAAGAGACCCAGTACTTC | CASTKAGGIEETQYF
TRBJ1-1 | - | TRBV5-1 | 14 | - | TGCGCCAGCAGCTTGGAAGGGGGGAACACTGAAGCTTTCTTT | CASSLEGGNTEAFF
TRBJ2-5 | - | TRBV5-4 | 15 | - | TGTGCCAGCAGCCCCAAAGGGACTCTTAGAGAGACCCAGTACTTC | CASSPKGTLRETQYF
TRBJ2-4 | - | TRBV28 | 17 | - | TGTGCCAGCAGTTTATTGGAAGGGGTAAAAAGAGGAAACATTCAGTACTTC | CASSLLEGVKRGNIQYF